Included here is one T cell receptor beta chain sequence, with context. This clonotype was recorded many times. Its target antigen remains unknown. Base qualities are not recorded, but no much larger clone differs from it by a single base. These data belong to a study of breast tumors, draining lymph nodes, adjacent tissues (TCRdb year 2016). Broadly, across the study: The study compared TCR beta repertoires across tumor, adjacent nontumor tissue and axillary lymph nodes from breast cancer patients. The study aimed to assess the relationships and possible T-cell exchange between tumor, surrounding tissue and draining lymph node repertoires in human breast cancer.

What the research found in general, with its limitations: The study presented the conclusion that tumor T cells originate in lymph nodes as consistent with a hypothesis, not as something directly demonstrated. The data were considered consistent with the idea that most tumor T cells come from the lymph node and then expand in tumor tissue. Tumor T-cell repertoires showed less diversity than lymph node repertoires and more diversity than nontumor tissue repertoires, and tumor T-cell repertoires showed preferential V and J gene usage. The similarity between tumor and nontumor tissue repertoires was significantly greater in luminal-like breast cancer than in basal-like breast cancer.

The germline V gene supplies CDR1 KGHDR and CDR2 SFDVKD. V and J lose 2 bases and 4 bases, and a span of 10 bases separates them. From its cysteine to its phenylalanine, the CDR3 spans 15 amino acids. The CDR3 DNA has 45 bases and is translated from base 1. Sequenced on an Illumina HiSeq 2000. TCR beta chain libraries were generated by multiplex PCR amplification. High-throughput sequencing was used to analyze the amplified TCR beta chain products. TCRdb trimmed the raw reads at Q25, called clones with MiXCR and kept productive beta chains. Rows are unified per CDR3 protein, each entry keeping the most common DNA and genes. This sample has roughly 220,000 distinct CDR3 sequences in its table, and less than 40% of those were observed once. About 3.9% of the sample is taken by the ten largest. Lymph node samples were obtained from the axillary draining lymph nodes of breast cancer patients.

Recombination joined TRBV24-1 with TRBJ2-2; the D gene is possibly TRBD1, with 6 bases matching. The sample taken for sequencing was axillary lymph node tissue. The TCR comes from a female donor with breast cancer. Some clones in this sample may be carry-over from other donors' samples. The DNA sequence is as follows: TGTGCCACCAGTGATTACAGGACAGCCACCGGGGAGCTGTTTTTT. It translates as CATSDYRTATGELFF.